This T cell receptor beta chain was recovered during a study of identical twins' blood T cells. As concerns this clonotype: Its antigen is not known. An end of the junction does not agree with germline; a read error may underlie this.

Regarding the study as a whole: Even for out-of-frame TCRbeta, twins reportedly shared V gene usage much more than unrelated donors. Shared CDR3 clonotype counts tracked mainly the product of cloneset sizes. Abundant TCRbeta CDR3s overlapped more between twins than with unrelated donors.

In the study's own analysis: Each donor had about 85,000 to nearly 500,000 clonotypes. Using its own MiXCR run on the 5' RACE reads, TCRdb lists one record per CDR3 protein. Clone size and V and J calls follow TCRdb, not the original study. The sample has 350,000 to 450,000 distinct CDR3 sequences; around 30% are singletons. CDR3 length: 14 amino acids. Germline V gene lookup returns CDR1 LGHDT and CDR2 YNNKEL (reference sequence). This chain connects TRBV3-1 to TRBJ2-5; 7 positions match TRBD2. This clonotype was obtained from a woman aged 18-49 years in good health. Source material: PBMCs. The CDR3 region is CASNQSGDQEAQYF. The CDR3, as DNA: TGTGCCAGCAACCAAAGCGGGGACCAAGAGGCCCAGTACTTC.